One and the same sample provided the 2 T cell receptor beta chains below, sequenced in a study of T-cell reconstitution after alpha-beta-depleted transplantation in children (dated by TCRdb to 2016 to 2017). Library preparation used PCR. The data were produced on an Illumina HiSeq 2500. Molecular barcoding was employed in the preparation of TCR libraries, with unique molecular identifiers being used to normalize TCRbeta repertoire quantification. TCRdb ran its own pipeline on the public reads, namely fastp trimming at Q25 and MiXCR clone calling, and kept in-frame beta chains. When rows share a CDR3 protein, they turn into one entry using the most common DNA and genes. The sample table shows hundreds of thousands of distinct CDR3 sequences, and under 12% are seen once. Roughly 3.9% of the sample comes from the top ten. The sample was PBMCs from the stem cell graft donor, taken from the stem cell graft. The receptor set was obtained from a human donor who donated a stem cell graft to a child with acute myeloid leukemia.

The sample holds many counts of this clonotype. V and J are TRBV7-6 and TRBJ1-3; 8 positions match TRBD1. This CDR3 comprises 16 residues. Germline V gives CDR1 SGHVS, CDR2 FNYEAQ. The trim removed 5 bases at V and 0 bases at J, leaving 6 bases unmatched. Here the CDR3 DNA reads TGTGCCAGCAGCAACGACAGGGGCCGCTCTGGAAACACCATATATTTT. Translated: CASSNDRGRSGNTIYF.

For this clonotype: As the CDR3 is not closed by the conserved phenylalanine or tryptophan, this likely results from a read error. The chain couples TRBV20-1 to TRBJ1-1; 9 bases fit TRBD1. The germline gives CDR1 DFQATT, CDR2 SNEGSKA (reference sequence). The CDR3 is 14 amino acids. V shed 0 bases and J 5 bases; nucleotides not matched to a gene: 4. CDR3 nucleotides: TGCAGTGCTAGAGATCGGACAGGGGAAACTGAAGCTTTCTAT. This translates into CSARDRTGETEAFY.